The 20 T cell receptor beta chains below all came from one sample that was sequenced in a study of blood T cell repertoires in COVID-19. Here immunoSEQ multiplex PCR was the method, and the copy in TCRdb shows in-frame clones only, minus some. The table has 230,000 or so clones, about 87% seen once. The sample comprised PBMCs or T cells enriched from blood (not recorded which). The origin of the receptors is a woman aged 25 to 39 who had recovered from COVID-19.

The rearrangement links TRBV4-2 to TRBJ1-1; 8 bases are a match to TRBD1. The trim removed 1 base at V and 0 bases at J, leaving 4 bases unmatched. The germline CDR1 and CDR2 sequences are LGHNA and YNFKEQ. The CDR3 is 16 residues long. The CDR3 nucleotides read TGTGCCAGCAGCCAAGTCGCAGGGGGCCTGAACACTGAAGCTTTCTTT. Protein sequence: CASSQVAGGLNTEAFF.

The chain employs TRBV7-3 and TRBJ2-2; 14 bases fit TRBD2. Per the germline V gene, CDR1 is SGHTA and CDR2 is FQGTGA. CDR3 size: 16 residues. Losses at the gene ends were 5 bases for V and 4 bases for J; bases not matched to a gene: 3. In DNA, the CDR3 is TGTGCCAGCAGCCCCGGGACTAGCGGGGGCACCGGGGAGCTGTTTTTT. It encodes CASSPGTSGGTGELFF.

The V call is TRBV19, the J call TRBJ2-1; D perhaps matches TRBD1 (6 bases). The germline V gene has CDR1 LNHDA and CDR2 SQIVND (reference sequence). This CDR3 contains 13 residues. Trimming removed 3 bases at V and 8 bases at J, with 11 bases between. CDR3 in DNA: TGTGCCAGTAGTATCCCCAGGGGCCATGAGCAGTTCTTC. It specifies CASSIPRGHEQFF. The variable domain in full, completed from reference TRBV19 and TRBJ2-1, reads DGGITQSPKYLFRKEGQNVTLSCEQNLNHDAMYWYRQDPGQGLRLIYYSQIVNDFQKGDIAEGYSVSREKKESFPLTVTSAQKNPTAFYLCASSIPRGHEQFFGPGTRLTVL.

V and J are TRBV14 and TRBJ1-4; D possibly corresponds to TRBD1 (5 bases). This CDR3 is built from 17 residues. Germline-derived CDR1 and CDR2 are SGHDN and FVKESK. Trimming took off 1 base at V and 8 bases at J, with 20 bases between the two ends. In DNA, the CDR3 is TGTGCCAGCAGCCAAGGAATAGATAGGAGGGGCGAAGAAAAACTGTTTTTT. It yields the protein CASSQGIDRRGEEKLFF.

This CDR3 reads CASIGQKLITDTQYF. The CDR3 bases are TGTGCCAGCATAGGACAGAAACTAATCACAGATACGCAGTATTTT. V usage is TRBV6-5 and J usage is TRBJ2-3; the D gene is possibly TRBD1 (6 bases). Germline CDR1 reads MNHEY; CDR2 reads SVGAGI. V was cut by 7 bases and J by 2 bases, with 16 bases left in between. The CDR3 length is 15 residues.

The J gene is TRBJ1-4, the V gene TRBV11-2; no clear D gene. This CDR3 has 17 amino acids. V lost 5 bases and J lost 1, with 17 bases in between. The germline V gene encodes CDR1 SGHAT and CDR2 FQNNGV. In DNA form, the CDR3 reads TGTGCCAGCAGCCCCCGATTGGGAGGATTAACTAATGAAAAACTGTTTTTT. It specifies CASSPRLGGLTNEKLFF.

The chain links TRBV25-1 to TRBJ1-1, with D possibly matching TRBD1 (6 bases). The germline CDR1 and CDR2 sequences are MGHDK and SYGVNS. Trimming took 4 bases from V and 1 from J, leaving 16 bases between them. This CDR3 region has 16 residues. As DNA, the CDR3 is TGTGCCAGCAGTGGGAAAACAGGGTTGAGGAACACTGAAGCTTTCTTT. This translates into CASSGKTGLRNTEAFF.

The chain uses TRBV7-2 and TRBJ2-1, with 12 bases fitting TRBD2. Germline-derived CDR1 and CDR2 are SGHTA and FQGNSA. V trimming: 1 base; J trimming: 9 bases; junction bases outside the gene matches: 4. The CDR3 covers 15 residues. The CDR3 nucleotides read TGTGCCAGCAGCTTAGTACTAGCGGGGGGCGGTGAGCAGTTCTTC. It is translated as CASSLVLAGGGEQFF.

The rearrangement joins TRBV11-2 to TRBJ1-2, with 8 positions matching TRBD1. The ends lost 1 base at V and 5 bases at J; junction bases unmatched: 6. The CDR3 spans 15 residues. Germline assignment: CDR1 SGHAT and CDR2 FQNNGV. The CDR3 loop is CASSLADRGGYGYTF. Written as DNA, the CDR3 is TGTGCCAGCAGCTTAGCCGACAGGGGCGGGTATGGCTACACCTTC.

CDR3 protein: CASSEDETTGTVSYEQYF. The CDR3 nucleotides are TGTGCCAGCAGCGAAGATGAGACCACCGGGACAGTCTCCTACGAGCAGTACTTC. The rearrangement joins TRBV5-4 to TRBJ2-7, with 7 bases identical to TRBD1. Trimming cost V 4 bases and J 0 bases; bases outside gene matches: 16. Germline CDR1 reads SGHNT; CDR2 reads YYREEE (reference sequence). The CDR3 runs to 18 residues.

This clone showed up just a few times. J is TRBJ1-2 and V is TRBV7-9, with 10 nucleotides matching TRBD1. Per the germline V gene, CDR1 is SEHNR and CDR2 is FQNEAQ (reference sequence). V shed 5 bases and J 6 bases; nucleotides not matched to a gene: 6. The CDR3 covers 14 residues. In nucleotides, the CDR3 is TGTGCCAGCAGCGACGACAGGGGGCGCGATGGCTACACCTTC. The encoded protein is CASSDDRGRDGYTF.

CDR3 in DNA: TGTGCCAGCAGCTCTAGAGAGGGTGGGGGAGGGACTGAAGCTTTCTTT. This translates into CASSSREGGGGTEAFF. The V and J genes are TRBV13 and TRBJ1-1; possibly TRBD1 for D (5 bases). The germline V and J ends were trimmed by 4 bases and 5 bases, with 20 bases remaining between them. The CDR3 extends over 16 amino acids. The germline gives CDR1 PRHDT, CDR2 FYEKMQ (reference sequence).

This clone was recorded a few times. The chain employs TRBV7-9 and TRBJ2-1; 7 nucleotides align to TRBD1. The CDR3 length is 15 residues. With 2 bases clipped from V and 5 bases from J, the junction kept 6 bases outside the gene matches. Germline CDR1 SEHNR, CDR2 FQNEAQ (reference sequence). CDR3 residues: CASSLTRDRNNEQFF. The CDR3 DNA reads TGTGCCAGCAGCTTAACCCGGGACAGAAACAATGAGCAGTTCTTC. The whole variable domain, filled in from reference TRBV7-9 and TRBJ2-1, reads DTGVSQNPRHKITKRGQNVTFRCDPISEHNRLYWYRQTLGQGPEFLTYFQNEAQLEKSRLLSDRFSAERPKGSFSTLEIQRTEQGDSAMYLCASSLTRDRNNEQFFGPGTRLTVL.

This chain joins TRBV7-9 and TRBJ1-2; D is undetermined. The V gene lost 5 bases and the J gene lost 2 bases, with 6 bases spanning the gap. The CDR3 covers 12 residues. Germline V gene data show CDR1 as SEHNR and CDR2 as FQNEAQ (reference sequence). CDR3: CASSGTNYGYTF. DNA of the CDR3: TGTGCCAGCAGCGGCACAAACTATGGCTACACCTTC.

The chain uses TRBV5-1 and TRBJ2-5; 14 nucleotides agree with TRBD2. This CDR3 is 14 amino acids long. J lost 3 bases, V lost 6 bases, and 1 base had no gene match. CDR1 and CDR2 from the germline V gene are SGHRS and YFSETQ. The CDR3 region is CASTTSGGEETQYF. The CDR3 nucleotides are TGCGCCAGCACGACTAGCGGGGGGGAAGAGACCCAGTACTTC.

The chain carries TRBV7-9 and TRBJ1-2, with D perhaps matching TRBD1 (5 bases). Germline V gene lookup returns CDR1 SEHNR and CDR2 FQNEAQ (reference sequence). The CDR3 covers 13 residues. Deletions cut 4 bases from V and 4 bases from J, with 10 bases between. CDR3 protein: CASSWGDRYGYTF. CDR3 DNA: TGTGCCAGCAGCTGGGGGGACCGCTATGGCTACACCTTC. Filled out from reference TRBV7-9 and TRBJ1-2, the complete variable domain reads DTGVSQNPRHKITKRGQNVTFRCDPISEHNRLYWYRQTLGQGPEFLTYFQNEAQLEKSRLLSDRFSAERPKGSFSTLEIQRTEQGDSAMYLCASSWGDRYGYTFGSGTRLTVV.

The chain joins TRBV19 to TRBJ2-7, with 7 positions matching TRBD1. The J segment lost 4 bases and the V segment lost 3 bases, leaving 15 bases of the junction unmatched. Germline V CDR1 and CDR2: LNHDA, SQIVND (reference sequence). CDR3 length equals 17 residues. CDR3 DNA: TGTGCCAGTAGTATCGCCATAGAGGGGGCGATCGGTTACGAGCAGTACTTC. It encodes CASSIAIEGAIGYEQYF.

This sequence joins TRBV6-5 and TRBJ2-3; TRBD2 agrees at 10 bases. Losses at the gene ends were 2 bases for V and 2 bases for J; bases not matched to a gene: 4. The germline gives CDR1 MNHEY, CDR2 SVGAGI. The CDR3 sequence is 16 residues long. The CDR3 DNA reads as TGTGCCAGCAGTTACGGTAGCGGGGGGACCACAGATACGCAGTATTTT. This encodes CASSYGSGGTTDTQYF.

The V and J genes are TRBV19 and TRBJ1-1; D remains unclear. The V and J ends lost 3 bases and 0 bases respectively, with 8 bases between them. Per germline, CDR1 LNHDA and CDR2 SQIVND (reference sequence). CDR3 length: 14 amino acids. The CDR3 protein is CASSIGRLNTEAFF. The CDR3, as DNA: TGTGCCAGTAGTATTGGCAGATTGAACACTGAAGCTTTCTTT. Supplemented by reference TRBV19 and TRBJ1-1, the full variable domain reads DGGITQSPKYLFRKEGQNVTLSCEQNLNHDAMYWYRQDPGQGLRLIYYSQIVNDFQKGDIAEGYSVSREKKESFPLTVTSAQKNPTAFYLCASSIGRLNTEAFFGQGTRLTVV.

The chain carries TRBV10-3 and TRBJ1-4, with D unclear. Between the trimmed V and J ends, which lost 4 bases and 6 bases, there was a span of 9 bases. Germline V gene data show CDR1 as ENHRY and CDR2 as SYGVKD. The CDR3 runs 13 residues. The CDR3 region has the DNA TGTGCCATCAGTGCCCGGTTGGATGAAAAACTGTTTTTT. It translates to CAISARLDEKLFF.